These 9 T cell receptor beta chains were all obtained from the same sample, sequenced in a study of shared clonotypes between healthy human individuals. TCRdb's copy holds only in-frame clones and misses some; the assay was immunoSEQ multiplex PCR. The sample has 400,000 to 550,000 clones, 65% to 80% seen once. Sequencing input: PBMCs. The receptors derive from a woman aged 40 to 50 in good health. Some clones in this sample may be carry-over from other donors' samples.

In its sample, this clone was seen a few times. J is TRBJ2-4 and V is TRBV7-9; D might be TRBD2 (6 bases). Germline-derived CDR1 and CDR2 are SEHNR and FQNEAQ (reference sequence). Trimming removed 5 bases at V and 5 bases at J, with 13 bases between. The CDR3 has 14 amino acids. The CDR3 protein is CASSGGAWENIQYF. In DNA form, the CDR3 reads TGTGCCAGCAGCGGCGGGGCATGGGAAAACATTCAGTACTTC.

The chain has TRBV28 and TRBJ2-1; 9 positions match TRBD2. This CDR3 is built from 14 residues. V trimming: 4 bases; J trimming: 8 bases; junction bases outside the gene matches: 6. The V gene's germline CDR1 is MDHEN and CDR2 SYDVKM. Here the CDR3 DNA reads TGTGCCAGCAGTTCCACCGGCGGGAGGGATGAGCAGTTCTTC. Protein product: CASSSTGGRDEQFF.

This rearrangement joins TRBV5-1 to TRBJ2-7; D is unresolved. V was shortened by 1 base and J by 0 bases, with 11 bases between the two germline ends. The CDR3 has 15 amino acids. Germline CDR1 and CDR2: SGHRS and YFSETQ. This chain's CDR3 is CASSLSGPASYEQYF. In nucleotides, the CDR3 is TGCGCCAGCAGCTTGTCTGGACCGGCCTCCTACGAGCAGTACTTC.

The chain couples TRBV28 to TRBJ1-5; no clear D gene. V shed 5 bases and J shed 9 bases, with 17 bases lying between them. There are 14 residues in the CDR3. Looked up from germline, CDR1 is MDHEN and CDR2 is SYDVKM. This chain's CDR3 is CASSPNGPFSPQHF. The CDR3 DNA sequence: TGTGCCAGCAGTCCCAATGGACCGTTTTCGCCCCAGCATTTT. The variable domain in full, with the rest retrieved from reference TRBV28 and TRBJ1-5, is DVKVTQSSRYLVKRTGEKVFLECVQDMDHENMFWYRQDPGLGLRLIYFSYDVKMKEKGDIPEGYSVSREKKERFSLILESASTNQTSMYLCASSPNGPFSPQHFGDGTRLSIL.

The chain is built from TRBV19 and TRBJ1-1; a possible D gene is TRBD1 (5 bases). This CDR3 contains 16 residues. V lost 7 bases to trimming and J lost 6 bases, with 24 bases between them. The V gene's germline CDR1 is LNHDA and CDR2 SQIVND (reference sequence). Here the CDR3 reads CASTPTTGAPKAEAFF. CDR3 nucleotides: TGTGCCAGTACCCCAACAACCGGGGCGCCGAAGGCTGAAGCTTTCTTT. The full variable domain, with the rest looked up from reference TRBV19 and TRBJ1-1, is DGGITQSPKYLFRKEGQNVTLSCEQNLNHDAMYWYRQDPGQGLRLIYYSQIVNDFQKGDIAEGYSVSREKKESFPLTVTSAQKNPTAFYLCASTPTTGAPKAEAFFGQGTRLTVV.

The chain has TRBV5-1 and TRBJ2-7, with 8 positions matching TRBD1. V shed 0 bases and J 2 bases; nucleotides not matched to a gene: 7. The length of the CDR3 is 16 residues. CDR1 SGHRS and CDR2 YFSETQ come from the germline V gene. CDR3 in amino acids: CASSLGPTGDPYEQYF. The CDR3 DNA sequence: TGCGCCAGCAGCTTGGGACCGACAGGGGACCCCTACGAGCAGTACTTC.

The V and J genes are TRBV5-1 and TRBJ1-3; no clear D. Germline V gene sequence: CDR1 SGHRS, CDR2 YFSETQ. V lost 1 base, J lost 0 bases, and 5 bases lay in between. This CDR3 is built from 14 residues. The DNA of the CDR3 is TGCGCCAGCAGCTTGACGGACTCTGGAAACACCATATATTTT. Amino acids: CASSLTDSGNTIYF.

V gene TRBV5-4 combines with J gene TRBJ2-1; D is possibly TRBD1 (5 bases). The germline CDR1 and CDR2 sequences are SGHNT and YYREEE (reference sequence). The CDR3 extends over 15 amino acids. Trimming took 2 bases from V and 2 from J, leaving 11 bases between them. This CDR3 is CASSFDRPTYNEQFF. CDR3 DNA sequence: TGTGCCAGCAGCTTCGACAGACCTACCTACAATGAGCAGTTCTTC.

The rearrangement links TRBV7-3 to TRBJ2-7; 7 bases line up with TRBD1. The germline V gene has CDR1 SGHTA and CDR2 FQGTGA. Losses at the gene ends were 2 bases for V and 5 bases for J; bases not matched to a gene: 9. The CDR3 consists of 15 residues. CDR3 residues: CASSLDARGIDEQYF. CDR3 in DNA: TGTGCCAGCAGCTTAGATGCCAGGGGGATCGACGAGCAGTACTTC.